The clone carrying this T cell receptor (beta chain) came up a few times. The V gene's germline CDR1 is ENHRY and CDR2 SYGVKD. The CDR3 sequence is 14 residues long. The ends were cut back, 0 bases at V and 6 bases at J, with 9 bases in the middle. The method was immunoSEQ multiplex PCR; TCRdb's version includes in-frame clones alone and lacks a portion of them. In the table there are 300,000 or so clones, around 90% of which are singletons. The sample is drawn from a study of blood T cell repertoires in COVID-19. Sequencing used peripheral blood. The sequence came from a woman in her forties with acute or convalescent COVID-19. V gene TRBV10-3 combines with J gene TRBJ1-5; D call uncertain. The CDR3 DNA follows: TGTGCCATCAGTGAGTCGACTCGGGGTCAGCCCCAGCATTTT. It yields the protein CAISESTRGQPQHF.